The 29 T cell receptor beta chains in this list originate from one sample, sequenced in a study of cytomegalovirus exposure and HLA in healthy donors. Primers included in the PCR were 60 Vbeta and 13 Jbeta primers. Here immunoSEQ multiplex PCR was the method, and the copy in TCRdb shows in-frame clones only, minus some. In the table there are 100,000 to 150,000 clones, around 80% of which are singletons. Sequencing input: PBMCs. The receptors here all came from a female donor in good health and CMV-seronegative.

This sequence joins TRBV2 and TRBJ1-1; D not certain. Trimming pared 4 bases from V and 4 bases from J, leaving 16 bases between. The CDR3 is 15 residues long. The germline V gene encodes CDR1 SNHLY and CDR2 FYNNEI. CDR3 residues: CASSVYRGMGTEAFF. The CDR3 nucleotides read TGTGCCAGCAGTGTTTATCGGGGTATGGGCACTGAAGCTTTCTTT.

V is TRBV28 and J is TRBJ2-7; 7 nucleotides agree with TRBD2. Germline V gene lookup returns CDR1 MDHEN and CDR2 SYDVKM. The CDR3 loop spans 14 amino acids. With 8 bases clipped from V and 2 bases from J, the junction kept 9 bases outside the gene matches. CDR3 residues: CASGGWEGTYEQYF. CDR3 nucleotides: TGTGCCAGCGGGGGTTGGGAGGGAACCTACGAGCAGTACTTC.

The chain joins TRBV11-3 to TRBJ2-1, with 7 positions matching TRBD1. Germline assignment: CDR1 SGHNT and CDR2 YENEEA. V was pared by 5 bases and J by 1 base, with 5 bases of the junction left unmatched. The CDR3 length is 15 residues. CDR3 DNA: TGTGCCAGCAGCCTACAGACAGGGTCCTACAATGAGCAGTTCTTC. Amino acids: CASSLQTGSYNEQFF.

This chain links TRBV5-1 with TRBJ2-1; a possible D gene is TRBD1 (6 bases). The length of the CDR3 is 15 residues. V was clipped by 3 bases and J by 2 bases, with 12 bases between them. Germline assignment: CDR1 SGHRS and CDR2 YFSETQ. The chain's CDR3 is CASSSSGATYNEQFF. CDR3 nucleotides: TGCGCCAGCAGCTCGTCAGGGGCTACCTACAATGAGCAGTTCTTC.

This chain connects TRBV21-1 to TRBJ2-5; TRBD2 was called by the table and not checked on the DNA. TRBV21-1 constitutes a pseudogene. The CDR3 spans 18 residues. As DNA, the CDR3 is TGTGCCAGCAGCAAGGGACTAGCGACTAGAGGGACGTCAGAGACCCAGTACTTC. Residues: CASSKGLATRGTSETQYF.

This chain links TRBV10-3 with TRBJ2-1; D possibly corresponds to TRBD2 (5 bases). Germline assignment: CDR1 ENHRY and CDR2 SYGVKD. The CDR3 consists of 14 residues. Trimming left V 0 bases short and J 8 bases short, with 11 bases between. The CDR3 is CAISESKPGDEQFF. The CDR3 nucleotides read TGTGCCATCAGTGAGTCGAAGCCCGGGGATGAGCAGTTCTTC.

A single count supports this clone. The rearrangement joins TRBV30 to TRBJ2-7; 7 bases are shared with TRBD1. Per the germline V gene, CDR1 is GTSNPN and CDR2 is SVGIG (reference sequence). The junction had 7 bases not matched to a gene; V was cut back by 2 bases and J by 3 bases. The CDR3 covers 14 residues. The CDR3 sequence is CAWSLGTALYEQYF. The CDR3 DNA reads TGTGCCTGGAGTCTCGGGACAGCTCTCTACGAGCAGTACTTC.

As for this clone: Germline is not matched at one junction end, which may reflect a read error. This chain joins TRBV5-1 and TRBJ2-2, with D possibly TRBD2 on 5 matching bases. The CDR3 runs to 15 residues. From germline, CDR1 is SGHRS and CDR2 YFSETQ. The CDR3 is CASSLGDPNTGELFF. The DNA of the CDR3 is TGCGCCAGCAGCTTGGGAGACCCCAACACCGGGGAGCTATTTTTT. Filled out from reference TRBV5-1 and TRBJ2-2, the complete variable domain reads KAGVTQTPRYLIKTRGQQVTLSCSPISGHRSVSWYQQTPGQGLQFLFEYFSETQRNKGNFPGRFSGRQFSNSRSEMNVSTLELGDSALYLCASSLGDPNTGELFFGEGSRLTVL.

The rearrangement uses TRBV7-9 and TRBJ2-1; 9 bases are a match to TRBD2. The CDR3 contains 14 residues. Germline lookup yields CDR1 SEHNR and CDR2 FQNEAQ (reference sequence). With 9 bases clipped from V and 0 bases from J, the junction kept 3 bases outside the gene matches. The CDR3 is CASNSGSSYNEQFF. As DNA, the CDR3 is TGTGCCAGTAATAGCGGGAGCTCCTACAATGAGCAGTTCTTC. The full variable domain, with the rest looked up from reference TRBV7-9 and TRBJ2-1, is DTGVSQNPRHKITKRGQNVTFRCDPISEHNRLYWYRQTLGQGPEFLTYFQNEAQLEKSRLLSDRFSAERPKGSFSTLEIQRTEQGDSAMYLCASNSGSSYNEQFFGPGTRLTVL.

This clone was counted between two and nine times. J is TRBJ1-4 and V is TRBV2; 7 bases line up with TRBD1. The V and J ends lost 3 bases and 1 base, in that order; junction bases with no gene match: 2. Germline values: CDR1 SNHLY, CDR2 FYNNEI. CDR3 length: 15 residues. This CDR3 reads CASSDRQGTNEKLFF. The CDR3 coding sequence is TGTGCCAGCAGTGACCGACAGGGAACTAATGAAAAACTGTTTTTT.

The rearrangement joins TRBV5-1 to TRBJ2-1, with TRBD2 identical over 8 bases. Germline CDR1 reads SGHRS; CDR2 reads YFSETQ. V shed 1 base, J shed 4 bases, and the junction held 4 bases outside the gene matches. The CDR3 spans 15 residues. The CDR3 region is CASSLTSGSYNEQFF. The DNA for the CDR3 is TGCGCCAGCAGCTTGACTAGCGGAAGTTACAATGAGCAGTTCTTC.

The J gene is TRBJ2-5, the V gene TRBV2, with 11 bases matching TRBD2. The CDR3 has 18 residues. Per the germline V gene, CDR1 is SNHLY and CDR2 is FYNNEI. After removal of 2 bases from V and 4 bases from J, the junction contained 12 bases not matched to a gene. CDR3 coding DNA: TGTGCCAGCAGTGAAAGCGGGCTACTAGCGGGAGTAGTAGAGACCCAGTACTTC. This encodes CASSESGLLAGVVETQYF.

This clone appeared a few times. This chain uses TRBV9 with TRBJ2-3, with 10 bases aligning to TRBD2. Losses at the gene ends were 2 bases for V and 6 bases for J; bases not matched to a gene: 6. Looked up from germline, CDR1 is SGDLS and CDR2 is YYNGEE. The CDR3 has 15 residues. This chain's CDR3 is CASSVEREGLDTQYF. The CDR3 DNA reads TGTGCCAGCAGCGTGGAGCGGGAGGGTCTTGATACGCAGTATTTT. The full variable domain, completed using reference TRBV9 and TRBJ2-3, is DSGVTQTPKHLITATGQRVTLRCSPRSGDLSVYWYQQSLDQGLQFLIQYYNGEERAKGNILERFSAQQFPDLHSELNLSSLELGDSALYFCASSVEREGLDTQYFGPGTRLTVL.

V usage is TRBV7-3 and J usage is TRBJ2-1, with 7 bases identical to TRBD2. Losses at the gene ends were 6 bases for V and 4 bases for J; bases not matched to a gene: 6. The CDR3 is made up of 14 amino acids. Germline CDR1 SGHTA, CDR2 FQGTGA. CDR3 bases: TGTGCCAGCAGTGTCGACGGGGGGTACAATGAGCAGTTCTTC. Encoded protein: CASSVDGGYNEQFF.

The V and J genes are TRBV4-2 and TRBJ1-2, with a weak D call TRBD1 (6 bases). The CDR3 is 16 residues long. V lost 2 bases, J lost 8 bases, and 21 bases lay in between. Per germline, CDR1 LGHNA and CDR2 YNFKEQ. CDR3 in DNA: TGTGCCAGCAGCCAATCGGACAGTATGACTGCCTCCGGCTACACCTTC. It codes for CASSQSDSMTASGYTF.

The CDR3 loop reads CSVEVGQGDTQYF. The CDR3 DNA is TGCAGCGTTGAAGTGGGACAGGGGGACACTCAGTACTTC. The gene calls are TRBV29-1 and TRBJ2-4; 11 bases agree with TRBD1. Germline-derived CDR1 and CDR2 are SQVTM and ANQGSEA. J lost 12 bases, V lost 1 base, and 5 bases had no gene match. The CDR3 totals 13 residues.

The CDR3 loop reads CASSLGKVDEQFF. Written as DNA, the CDR3 is TGTGCCAGCAGCTTAGGAAAAGTAGATGAGCAGTTCTTC. This rearrangement joins TRBV13 to TRBJ2-1; D uncertain. CDR3 length: 13 amino acids. Germline lookup yields CDR1 PRHDT and CDR2 FYEKMQ (reference sequence). The V and J ends lost 0 bases and 8 bases respectively, with 8 bases between them.

The gene calls are TRBV28 and TRBJ1-4; D unclear. Trimming took off 5 bases at V and 5 bases at J, with 15 bases between the two ends. This CDR3 has 15 residues. Germline V CDR1 and CDR2: MDHEN, SYDVKM. CDR3 in DNA: TGTGCCAGCAGTCTTGCCCAGGATGGGAATGAAAAACTGTTTTTT. This encodes CASSLAQDGNEKLFF.

CDR3 loop: CASTSIAGGGSTDTQYF. Here the CDR3 DNA reads TGTGCCAGCACGTCCATAGCGGGTGGGGGGAGCACAGATACGCAGTATTTT. This chain links TRBV28 with TRBJ2-3; 7 positions agree with TRBD2. CDR3 length: 17 residues. Germline CDR1 reads MDHEN; CDR2 reads SYDVKM. Trimming removed 7 bases from V and 0 bases from J; junction bases left unmatched: 13.

The rearrangement uses TRBV30 and TRBJ2-7; D remains ambiguous. The germline CDR1 and CDR2 sequences are GTSNPN and SVGIG (reference sequence). V was shortened by 2 bases and J by 3 bases, with 8 bases between the two germline ends. This CDR3 has 12 amino acids. The CDR3 coding sequence is TGTGCCTGGAGTCTACGTAACTACGAGCAGTACTTC. Residues: CAWSLRNYEQYF.

This chain joins TRBV7-9 and TRBJ2-5; 16 bases align to TRBD2. V lost 4 bases to trimming and J lost 5 bases; unmatched junction nucleotides: 1. CDR1 and CDR2 (germline): SEHNR, FQNEAQ (reference sequence). CDR3 length: 15 residues. The CDR3 bases are TGTGCCAGCAGCTGGGGACTAGCGGGAGGGGAGACCCAGTACTTC. This sequence encodes CASSWGLAGGETQYF.

V is TRBV7-2 and J is TRBJ1-2; 11 nucleotides align to TRBD1. J was trimmed by 4 bases and V by 8 bases; bases with no gene match: 6. Germline V CDR1 and CDR2: SGHTA, FQGNSA. The CDR3 is 14 amino acids. The CDR3 nucleotides read TGTGCCAGCGGCCGGGACAGGGGGGCCTATGGCTACACCTTC. Translation: CASGRDRGAYGYTF.

The rearrangement joins TRBV7-6 to TRBJ2-1; 7 bases agree with TRBD1. The CDR3 has 14 residues. V lost 5 bases and J lost 7; bases outside the gene matches: 8. Germline-derived CDR1 and CDR2 are SGHVS and FNYEAQ. Here the CDR3 DNA reads TGTGCCAGCAGCCGTGATTCGGACAGGAATGAGCAGTTCTTC. It encodes CASSRDSDRNEQFF. Full variable domain (outside the CDR3, taken from reference TRBV7-6 and TRBJ2-1): GAGVSQSPRYKVTKRGQDVALRCDPISGHVSLYWYRQALGQGPEFLTYFNYEAQQDKSGLPNDRFSAERPEGSISTLTIQRTEQRDSAMYRCASSRDSDRNEQFFGPGTRLTVL.

The rearrangement uses TRBV7-8 and TRBJ2-3, with a possible D match to TRBD2 (6 bases). V was clipped by 7 bases and J by 5 bases, with 16 bases between them. The CDR3 extends over 14 amino acids. Per germline, CDR1 SGHVS and CDR2 FQNEAQ. CDR3 sequence (DNA): TGTGCCAGCACCCTATGGGAGGAGGGAGATACGCAGTATTTT. The encoded protein is CASTLWEEGDTQYF.

The sample holds a few counts of this clone. The V and J genes are TRBV10-2 and TRBJ2-5; tentative D call: TRBD2 (6 bases). V lost 1 base and J lost 0, with 9 bases in between. CDR1 WSHSY and CDR2 SAAADI come from the germline V gene. The CDR3 is 15 amino acids. The CDR3 nucleotides read TGCGCCAGCAGTGAGTATGGGACTCACCAAGAGACCCAGTACTTC. Residues: CASSEYGTHQETQYF.

The V and J genes are TRBV28 and TRBJ1-4, with a possible D match to TRBD1 (6 bases). The CDR3 runs 16 residues. With 5 bases removed from V and 3 bases from J, the gap between germline ends came to 16 bases. The V gene's germline CDR1 is MDHEN and CDR2 SYDVKM. CDR3 protein: CASSLFTGYANEKLFF. Here the CDR3 DNA reads TGTGCCAGCAGTCTATTTACAGGGTACGCTAATGAAAAACTGTTTTTT.

The V and J genes are TRBV5-1 and TRBJ2-1; D unresolved. The CDR3 consists of 16 residues. V was trimmed by 0 bases and J by 3 bases, leaving 13 bases between them. CDR1 is SGHRS, CDR2 YFSETQ, per germline. The chain's CDR3 is CASSLVAASDYNEQFF. The CDR3 coding sequence is TGCGCCAGCAGCTTGGTAGCAGCGTCTGACTACAATGAGCAGTTCTTC.

The chain has TRBV7-9 and TRBJ2-7, with D possibly TRBD1 on 6 matching bases. CDR1 SEHNR and CDR2 FQNEAQ come from the germline V gene (reference sequence). This CDR3 contains 15 residues. The V end was cut by 6 bases, the J end by 0 bases, with 15 bases between. DNA for the CDR3: TGTGCCAGCAGTATTGGACAGACGAGCTCCTACGAGCAGTACTTC. This sequence encodes CASSIGQTSSYEQYF.

For the CDR3, the DNA is TGCGCCAGCAGCTTGGCTGGGACAGGGTTTGGCTACACCTTC. Translation: CASSLAGTGFGYTF. The chain has TRBV5-1 and TRBJ1-2; TRBD1 matches 9 bases. Trimming at V came to 0 bases and at J to 7 bases, leaving 4 bases not matched to a gene. The CDR3 covers 14 residues. Germline V gives CDR1 SGHRS, CDR2 YFSETQ.